There are a few counts of the clone carrying this T cell receptor (beta chain). The target antigen is unknown. CDR1 is MNHEY and CDR2 is SVGAGI in the germline V gene. The CDR3 is 10 amino acids. Trimming left V 7 bases short and J 5 bases short, with 5 bases between. This entry belongs to a study of post-analysis software for immune sequencing data. Whole-study context: The courses of disease that were included comprised relapsing-remitting, secondary progressive and progressive-relapsing multiple sclerosis.

Unique molecular identifiers tagged the TCR beta cDNA libraries. Input populations of 1 to 10 million T cells gave rise to approximately 480,000 cDNA molecules. TCRdb called the PCR reads again in MiXCR, with one record for every CDR3 protein. This sample has more than 350,000 distinct CDR3 sequences, with over 30% found just once. Findings of the study overall: Significantly decreased normalized Chao1 diversity was recorded for multiple sclerosis patients relative to controls. Patients showed TRBV5-6, TRBV5-1 and TRBV20-1 among four to six TRBV segments more frequent than in controls. Samples sharing a preparation batch grouped tightly together when assessed by F measure.

Sequencing used blood. V is TRBV6-5 and J is TRBJ2-5; D is undetermined. This clonotype was sampled from a girl under 10 years old with multiple sclerosis. In DNA form, the CDR3 reads TGTGCCAGCACCGGTGAGACCCAGTACTTC. It codes for CASTGETQYF.